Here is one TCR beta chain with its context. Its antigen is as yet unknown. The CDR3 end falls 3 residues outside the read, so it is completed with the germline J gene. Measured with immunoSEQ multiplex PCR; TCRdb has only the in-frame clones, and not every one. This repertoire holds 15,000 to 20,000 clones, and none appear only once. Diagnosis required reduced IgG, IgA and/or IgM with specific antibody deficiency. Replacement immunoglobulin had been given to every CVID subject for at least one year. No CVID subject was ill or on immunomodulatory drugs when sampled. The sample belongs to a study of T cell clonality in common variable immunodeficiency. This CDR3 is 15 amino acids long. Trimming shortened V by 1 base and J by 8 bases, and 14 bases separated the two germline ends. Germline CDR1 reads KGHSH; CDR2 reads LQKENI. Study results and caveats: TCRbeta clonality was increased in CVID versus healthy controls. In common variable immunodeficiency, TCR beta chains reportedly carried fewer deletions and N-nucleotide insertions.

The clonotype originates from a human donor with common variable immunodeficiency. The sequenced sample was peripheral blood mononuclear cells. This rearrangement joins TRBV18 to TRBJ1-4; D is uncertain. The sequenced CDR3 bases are TGTGCCAGCTCACCACGGACGGCTACGGGGGAAAAA. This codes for CASSPRTATGEK. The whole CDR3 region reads CASSPRTATGEKLFF.